This T cell receptor (beta chain) came from a study of PD-1 blockade in classical Hodgkin lymphoma. Data came from immunoSEQ multiplex PCR; TCRdb stores just in-frame clones and leaves some out. The sample has 9,000 to 10,000 clones; approximately 84% are singletons. Time point of the sample: newly diagnosed, previously untreated cHL patient sample. Magnetic negative selection was used to purify CD8+ T cells from thawed PBMCs. The CDR3 consists of 12 residues. Germline V gene sequence: CDR1 LNHDA, CDR2 SQIVND (reference sequence). Trimming took 8 bases from V and 14 from J; bases not matched to a gene: 13.

Sequenced material: CD8+ T cells from blood. The chain joins TRBV19 to TRBJ1-1; TRBD1 agrees at 8 bases. This receptor was obtained from a human donor with classical Hodgkin lymphoma. The chain's CDR3 is CASDGQGESRFF. CDR3 DNA: TGTGCCAGTGACGGACAGGGTGAAAGTCGATTCTTT.